The rows below give T cell receptor beta chains drawn from one sample of a study of shared clonotypes between healthy human individuals. This table comes from immunoSEQ multiplex PCR, and its TCRdb copy is limited to in-frame clones, with some not included. The sample consists of some 2 million clones, 95% of them appearing once. Input material: naive CD4+ T cells sorted from blood. The receptors here all came from a man younger than 35 in good health. CDR3s include the opening cysteine and the closing phenylalanine or tryptophan. D genes are given only for firm matches. A clone size is listed for some rows: how often the clone was seen (once, few, many), or a class if it is expanded.

CDR3 protein	CDR3 DNA	J gene	D gene	V gene	clone size	CDR3 length
CASSPPGGRWEQYF	TGTGCCAGCTCACCACCGGGGGGGCGTTGGGAGCAGTACTTC	TRBJ2-7	NA	TRBV18	NA	14
CASSPLQGRQSPLHF	TGTGCCAGCTCACCACTCCAGGGGCGGCAGTCACCCCTCCACTTT	TRBJ1-6	NA	TRBV18	NA	15
CASSEAGYNEKLFF	TGTGCCAGCAGTGAGGCGGGTTATAATGAAAAACTGTTTTTT	TRBJ1-4	NA	TRBV2	NA	14
CASSLVGGSYEQYF	TGTGCCAGCAGCTTAGTAGGTGGCAGCTACGAGCAGTACTTC	TRBJ2-7	NA	TRBV11-3	NA	14
CASTNTGRSLEKLFF	TGTGCCAGCACCAACACGGGGAGATCCCTTGAAAAACTGTTTTTT	TRBJ1-4	NA	TRBV27	NA	15
CASSLGQALERGTQYF	TGTGCCAGCAGCTTAGGACAGGCCCTTGAAAGGGGGACCCAGTACTTC	TRBJ2-5	NA	TRBV7-9	NA	16
CASSSKTEYSPLHF	TGTGCCAGCAGCTCGAAGACAGAATATTCACCCCTCCACTTT	TRBJ1-6	NA	TRBV5-4	NA	14
CASSLEQGITEAFF	TGCGCCAGCAGCTTGGAACAGGGTATTACTGAAGCTTTCTTT	TRBJ1-1	NA	TRBV5-1	NA	14
CASSLAGQLLDNSPLHF	TGTGCCAGCAGCTTAGCTGGCCAGCTTCTAGATAATTCACCCCTCCACTTT	TRBJ1-6	NA	TRBV7-9	NA	17
CASSPRQENSPLHF	TGTGCCAGCTCACCAAGGCAGGAGAATTCACCCCTCCACTTT	TRBJ1-6	NA	TRBV18	NA	14
CASSESPGRDRNTQYF	TGCGCCAGCAGTGAGAGCCCAGGGAGGGATCGAAATACGCAGTATTTT	TRBJ2-3	TRBD2	TRBV10-1	once	16
CASSSRQGADYEQYF	TGTGCCAGCAGCTCCCGACAGGGGGCTGACTACGAGCAGTACTTC	TRBJ2-7	TRBD1	TRBV11-2	NA	15
CSGTQGPRSYEQYF	TGCAGCGGCACGCAGGGGCCCCGCTCCTACGAGCAGTACTTC	TRBJ2-7	NA	TRBV29-1	many	14
CASSSLRARSTGELFF	TGCGCCAGCAGCTCCCTGCGGGCACGTTCCACCGGGGAGCTGTTTTTT	TRBJ2-2	NA	TRBV5-1	NA	16
CASTPGLKETQYF	TGTGCCAGCACCCCGGGGCTGAAAGAGACCCAGTACTTC	TRBJ2-5	NA	TRBV5-5	NA	13
CASSQDGRGEDEQYF	TGCGCCAGCAGCCAGGACGGCAGGGGGGAGGACGAGCAGTACTTC	TRBJ2-7	NA	TRBV5-1	once	15
CASSLPPHGASPLHF	TGTGCCAGCAGCCTCCCACCCCACGGTGCGTCACCCCTCCACTTT	TRBJ1-6	NA	TRBV5-5	few	15
CASRSPVADTQYF	TGTGCCAGCAGGAGCCCAGTGGCAGATACGCAGTATTTT	TRBJ2-3	NA	TRBV7-9	NA	13
CASSSNRLNSPLHF	TGTGCCAGCAGTTCTAACAGACTCAATTCACCCCTCCACTTT	TRBJ1-6	NA	TRBV6-6	NA	14
CAWGTGLSKYNEQFF	TGTGCCTGGGGAACTGGACTGTCTAAATACAATGAGCAGTTCTTC	TRBJ2-1	NA	TRBV30	NA	15
CAWSVRGGRRLVNEQFF	TGTGCCTGGAGTGTACGGGGGGGGCGTAGACTTGTCAATGAGCAGTTCTTC	TRBJ2-1	TRBD2	TRBV30	NA	17
CSVSAETQYF	TGCAGTGTCTCCGCCGAGACCCAGTACTTC	TRBJ2-5	NA	TRBV20-1	NA	10
CASSFSSGGYEKLFF	TGTGCCAGCAGCTTTAGTTCAGGGGGCTATGAAAAACTGTTTTTT	TRBJ1-4	TRBD1	TRBV7-9	NA	15
CASSAGTVYEQYF	TGCGCCAGCAGCGCAGGGACAGTCTACGAGCAGTACTTC	TRBJ2-7	TRBD1	TRBV5-1	NA	13
CASRGGSYEQYF	TGTGCCAGCCGGGGGGGCTCCTACGAGCAGTACTTC	TRBJ2-7	TRBD2	TRBV6-5	NA	12
CASSSLGVIRETQYF	TGTGCCAGCAGTTCCCTCGGGGTGATTCGAGAGACCCAGTACTTC	TRBJ2-5	NA	TRBV6-5	NA	15
CASTGRTYGYTF	TGTGCCAGCACGGGGCGCACCTATGGCTACACCTTC	TRBJ1-2	NA	TRBV28	NA	12
CASSLSDSNQPQHF	TGTGCCAGCAGCTTATCAGATAGCAATCAGCCCCAGCATTTT	TRBJ1-5	NA	TRBV7-9	NA	14
CAIRARENEQYF	TGTGCCATCAGGGCGAGGGAGAACGAGCAGTACTTC	TRBJ2-7	NA	TRBV10-3	once	12
CAISESEGQGWKTQYF	TGTGCCATCAGTGAGTCAGAAGGACAGGGGTGGAAGACCCAGTACTTC	TRBJ2-5	TRBD1	TRBV10-3	NA	16
CASSVDRDETQYF	TGTGCCAGCAGCGTAGATAGGGACGAGACCCAGTACTTC	TRBJ2-5	NA	TRBV9	NA	13
CASSLWGETDTQYF	TGCGCCAGCAGCTTGTGGGGGGAAACAGATACGCAGTATTTT	TRBJ2-3	NA	TRBV5-1	NA	14
CASSLAGYGYTF	TGTGCCAGCAGCCTGGCGGGCTATGGCTACACCTTC	TRBJ1-2	NA	TRBV5-6	NA	12
CASSRSGATNEKLFF	TGTGCCAGCAGTCGCTCAGGGGCAACTAATGAAAAACTGTTTTTT	TRBJ1-4	NA	TRBV28	NA	15
CASSAPGQGFRGYTF	TGTGCCAGCAGTGCCCCGGGACAGGGATTTCGTGGCTACACCTTC	TRBJ1-2	TRBD1	TRBV28	NA	15
CASSGGSGIYEQYF	TGTGCCAGCAGTGGGGGTAGCGGAATTTACGAGCAGTACTTC	TRBJ2-7	NA	TRBV2	NA	14
CSASTDTQYF	TGCAGTGCGTCCACAGATACGCAGTATTTT	TRBJ2-3	NA	TRBV20-1	NA	10
CASSPRGFANTGELFF	TGTGCCAGCAGCCCGCGGGGCTTTGCGAACACCGGGGAGCTGTTTTTT	TRBJ2-2	NA	TRBV9	NA	16
CASSRPGYSNIQYF	TGTGCCAGCAGCCGCCCGGGGTACTCAAACATTCAGTACTTC	TRBJ2-4	NA	TRBV28	NA	14
CASTNIAGTLAGSAYNEQFF	TGTGCCAGCACCAACATAGCCGGGACCTTAGCGGGGAGCGCGTACAATGAGCAGTTCTTC	TRBJ2-1	TRBD2	TRBV2	NA	20
CASSPLQGTHEQYF	TGTGCCAGCAGCCCTTTACAGGGTACCCACGAGCAGTACTTC	TRBJ2-7	NA	TRBV7-9	NA	14
CASSGTSGSFYNEQFF	TGTGCCAGCAGTGGGACTAGCGGGAGTTTCTACAATGAGCAGTTCTTC	TRBJ2-1	TRBD2	TRBV6-6	NA	16
CSVVWGPF	TGCAGCGTTGTTTGGGGGCCTTTC	TRBJ1-2	NA	TRBV29-1	NA	8
CASRTVRGTGGYGYTF	TGTGCCAGCAGAACGGTCAGGGGGACAGGGGGCTATGGCTACACCTTC	TRBJ1-2	TRBD1	TRBV28	NA	16
CASSPPGGNQPQHF	TGTGCCAGCAGCCCGCCCGGGGGTAATCAGCCCCAGCATTTT	TRBJ1-5	NA	TRBV5-4	NA	14
CASSLGTSGTDTQYF	TGTGCCAGCAGCCTGGGGACTAGCGGCACAGATACGCAGTATTTT	TRBJ2-3	TRBD2	TRBV11-3	NA	15
CAWSRGGQETQYF	TGTGCCTGGAGTCGGGGGGGCCAAGAGACCCAGTACTTC	TRBJ2-5	TRBD2	TRBV30	once	13
CSVGPDRGTSYNEQFF	TGCAGCGTTGGCCCCGACAGGGGGACCTCCTACAATGAGCAGTTCTTC	TRBJ2-1	TRBD1	TRBV29-1	NA	16
CASGRQYVEQYF	TGCGCCAGCGGGAGGCAATACGTCGAGCAGTACTTC	TRBJ2-7	NA	TRBV10-2	NA	12
CASSLETGQNQPQHF	TGCGCCAGCAGCTTGGAGACAGGCCAAAATCAGCCCCAGCATTTT	TRBJ1-5	NA	TRBV5-1	NA	15
CASSLDGYEQYF	TGTGCCAGCAGCTTGGACGGGTACGAGCAGTACTTC	TRBJ2-7	NA	TRBV5-6	NA	12
CASISGTGTLGANVLTF	TGTGCCAGCATTTCCGGGACGGGAACTCTGGGGGCCAACGTCCTGACTTTC	TRBJ2-6	NA	TRBV25-1	NA	17
CAWSVYEQIYNEQFF	TGTGCCTGGAGTGTATACGAACAGATCTACAATGAGCAGTTCTTC	TRBJ2-1	NA	TRBV30	NA	15
CASSLQGQPQHF	TGTGCCAGCAGCCTCCAAGGACAGCCCCAGCATTTT	TRBJ1-5	NA	TRBV5-4	few	12
CASSLQTSLEAFF	TGCGCCAGCAGCTTGCAGACTAGCCTTGAAGCTTTCTTT	TRBJ1-1	NA	TRBV5-1	NA	13